These 6 T cell receptor beta chains originate from one sample sequenced in a study of blood T cell repertoires in COVID-19. Profiled with immunoSEQ multiplex PCR; TCRdb holds only in-frame clones, not every one. The data hold 80,000 or so clones, with about 85% observed a single time. Sequencing used peripheral blood. These receptors originate from a man aged 60 to 75 with COVID-19, enrolled during active disease.

The gene calls are TRBV10-3 and TRBJ2-2; D is undetermined. With 6 bases removed from V and 1 base from J, the gap between germline ends came to 9 bases. Germline-derived CDR1 and CDR2 are ENHRY and SYGVKD. The CDR3 totals 14 residues. The CDR3 protein is CAIRTEENTGELFF. CDR3 nucleotides: TGTGCCATCAGGACTGAGGAGAACACCGGGGAGCTGTTTTTT.

V and J are TRBV6-5 and TRBJ1-3; D unresolved. The CDR3 length is 13 residues. Deletions cut 10 bases from V and 4 bases from J, with 14 bases between. CDR1 is MNHEY, CDR2 SVGAGI, per germline. CDR3 coding DNA: TGTGCCACGCTGAGGGAGGAAGGAAACACCATATATTTT. The encoded protein is CATLREEGNTIYF.

The chain couples TRBV12-2 to TRBJ2-1; TRBD2, the D gene given by the table, was not confirmed from the DNA. TRBV12-2 is deemed a pseudogene. This CDR3 spans 16 amino acids. The CDR3 DNA sequence: TGTGCAAGTCGCTTACTCAGCGGGACGCCCTACAATGAGCAGTTCTTC. Its protein product is CASRLLSGTPYNEQFF.

V and J are TRBV10-1 and TRBJ2-3, with a tentative D call TRBD2 (5 bases). The germline V and J ends were trimmed by 3 bases and 2 bases, with 15 bases remaining between them. CDR1 and CDR2 (germline): WNHNN, SYGVQD (reference sequence). The CDR3 contains 16 residues. DNA for the CDR3: TGCGCCAGCAGTGATCGGCGCTTAGCGAACACAGATACGCAGTATTTT. As protein: CASSDRRLANTDTQYF.

V and J are TRBV3-1 (or the pseudogene TRBV3-2) and TRBJ1-5; D might be TRBD1 (5 bases). Trimming shortened V by 1 base and J by 5 bases, and 12 bases separated the two germline ends. CDR1 and CDR2 (germline): LGHDT, YNNKEL (reference sequence). The CDR3 length is 15 residues. CDR3 nucleotide sequence: TGTGCCAGCAGCCAAGGGGGGGTCTCAGATCAGCCCCAGCATTTT. It codes for CASSQGGVSDQPQHF.

This rearrangement joins TRBV9 to TRBJ2-2; 8 bases match TRBD2. Germline V gene lookup returns CDR1 SGDLS and CDR2 YYNGEE. Germline trimming cut 0 bases from V and 4 bases from J; bases unmatched to any gene: 2. The CDR3 totals 15 residues. The CDR3 region has the DNA TGTGCCAGCAGCGTAGCAAGCGGGGGCACCGGGGAGCTGTTTTTT. Amino acids: CASSVASGGTGELFF.